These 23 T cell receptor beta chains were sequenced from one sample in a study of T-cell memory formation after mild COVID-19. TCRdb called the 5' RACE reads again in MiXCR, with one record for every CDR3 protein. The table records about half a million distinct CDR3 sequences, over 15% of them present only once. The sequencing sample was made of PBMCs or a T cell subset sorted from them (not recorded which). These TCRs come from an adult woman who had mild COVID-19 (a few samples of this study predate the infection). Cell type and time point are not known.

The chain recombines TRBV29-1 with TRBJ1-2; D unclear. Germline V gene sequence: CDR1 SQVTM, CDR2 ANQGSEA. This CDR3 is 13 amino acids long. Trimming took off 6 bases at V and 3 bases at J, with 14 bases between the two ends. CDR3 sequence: CSVLAGTDYGYTF. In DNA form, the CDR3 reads TGCAGCGTCCTCGCGGGAACGGACTATGGCTACACCTTC.

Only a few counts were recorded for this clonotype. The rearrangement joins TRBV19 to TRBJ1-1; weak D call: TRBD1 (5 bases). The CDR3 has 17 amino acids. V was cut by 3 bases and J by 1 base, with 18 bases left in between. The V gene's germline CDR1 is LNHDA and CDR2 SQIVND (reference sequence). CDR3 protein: CASSITGPGGRNTEAFF. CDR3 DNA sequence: TGTGCCAGTAGTATCACAGGACCTGGTGGTAGGAACACTGAAGCTTTCTTT.

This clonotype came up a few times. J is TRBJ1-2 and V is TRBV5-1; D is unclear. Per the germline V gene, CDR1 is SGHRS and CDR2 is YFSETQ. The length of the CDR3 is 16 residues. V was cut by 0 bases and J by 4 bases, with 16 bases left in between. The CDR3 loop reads CASSLANNSPSYGYTF. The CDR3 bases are TGCGCCAGCAGCTTGGCCAATAACAGCCCCAGCTATGGCTACACCTTC.

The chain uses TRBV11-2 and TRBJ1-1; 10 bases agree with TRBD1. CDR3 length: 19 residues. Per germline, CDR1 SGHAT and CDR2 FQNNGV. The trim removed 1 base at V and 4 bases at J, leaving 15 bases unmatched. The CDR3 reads CASSLVETGGFSGSTEAFF. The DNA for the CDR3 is TGTGCCAGCAGCTTAGTAGAGACAGGGGGCTTTTCGGGAAGCACTGAAGCTTTCTTT.

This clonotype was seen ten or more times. The CDR3 here is CASSSYFYEQYF. The DNA of the CDR3 is TGTGCCAGTAGTAGCTATTTCTACGAGCAGTACTTC. The chain is built from TRBV19 and TRBJ2-7; D unresolved. The V gene lost 4 bases and the J gene lost 3 bases, with 7 bases spanning the gap. This CDR3 spans 12 amino acids. Germline V gene data show CDR1 as LNHDA and CDR2 as SQIVND (reference sequence).

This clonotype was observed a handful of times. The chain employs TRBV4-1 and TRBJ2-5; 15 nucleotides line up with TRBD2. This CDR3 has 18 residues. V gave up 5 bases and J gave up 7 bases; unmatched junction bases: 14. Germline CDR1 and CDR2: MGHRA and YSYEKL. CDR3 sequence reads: CASSSTRTSGGAEWTQYF. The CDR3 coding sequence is TGCGCCAGCAGCTCGACGCGGACTAGCGGGGGGGCCGAGTGGACCCAGTACTTC.

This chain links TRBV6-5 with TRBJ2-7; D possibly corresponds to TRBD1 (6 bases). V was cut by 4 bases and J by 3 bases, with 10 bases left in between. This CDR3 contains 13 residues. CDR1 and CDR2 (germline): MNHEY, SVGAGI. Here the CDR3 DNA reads TGTGCCAGCAGTTCGTTACAGGGCTACGAGCAGTACTTC. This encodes CASSSLQGYEQYF.

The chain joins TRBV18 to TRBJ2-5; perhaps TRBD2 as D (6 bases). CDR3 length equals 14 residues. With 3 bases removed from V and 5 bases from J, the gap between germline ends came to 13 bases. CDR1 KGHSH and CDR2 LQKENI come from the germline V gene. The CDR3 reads CASSPRGGVETQYF. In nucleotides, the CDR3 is TGTGCCAGCTCACCTCGAGGAGGGGTGGAGACCCAGTACTTC.

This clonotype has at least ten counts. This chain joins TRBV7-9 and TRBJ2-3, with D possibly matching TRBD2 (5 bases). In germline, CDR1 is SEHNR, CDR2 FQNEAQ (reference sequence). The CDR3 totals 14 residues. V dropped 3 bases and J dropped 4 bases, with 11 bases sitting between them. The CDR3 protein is CASSFRDQADTQYF. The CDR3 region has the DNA TGTGCCAGCAGCTTCCGGGATCAAGCAGATACGCAGTATTTT.

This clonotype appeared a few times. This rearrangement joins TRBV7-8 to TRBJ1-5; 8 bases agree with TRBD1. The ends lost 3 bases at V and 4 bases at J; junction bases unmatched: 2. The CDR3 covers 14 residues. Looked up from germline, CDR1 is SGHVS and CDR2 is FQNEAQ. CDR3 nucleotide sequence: TGTGCCAGCAGCTTGACAGGGGAAAATCAGCCCCAGCATTTT. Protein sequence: CASSLTGENQPQHF.

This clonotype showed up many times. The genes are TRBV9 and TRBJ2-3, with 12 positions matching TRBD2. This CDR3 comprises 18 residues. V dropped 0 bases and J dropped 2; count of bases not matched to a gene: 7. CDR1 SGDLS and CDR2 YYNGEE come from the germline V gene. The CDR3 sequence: CASSVATASGGATDTQYF. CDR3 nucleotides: TGTGCCAGCAGCGTAGCTACTGCTAGCGGGGGGGCCACAGATACGCAGTATTTT.

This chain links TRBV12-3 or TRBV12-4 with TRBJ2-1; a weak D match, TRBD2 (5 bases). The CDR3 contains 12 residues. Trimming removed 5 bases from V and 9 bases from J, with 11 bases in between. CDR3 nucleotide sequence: TGTGCCAGCAGTCCCGGGGTAGGTGAGCAGTTCTTC. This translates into CASSPGVGEQFF.

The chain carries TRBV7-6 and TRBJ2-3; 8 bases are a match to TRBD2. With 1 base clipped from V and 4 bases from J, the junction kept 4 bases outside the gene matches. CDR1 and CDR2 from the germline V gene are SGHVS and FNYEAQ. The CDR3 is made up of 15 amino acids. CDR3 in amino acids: CASSLVGRVADTQYF. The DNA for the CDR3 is TGTGCCAGCAGCTTAGTCGGGAGGGTTGCAGATACGCAGTATTTT.

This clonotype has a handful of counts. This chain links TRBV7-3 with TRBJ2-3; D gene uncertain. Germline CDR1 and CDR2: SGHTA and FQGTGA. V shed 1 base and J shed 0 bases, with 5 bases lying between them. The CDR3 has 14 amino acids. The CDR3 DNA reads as TGTGCCAGCAGCTTAATCGGTAGCACAGATACGCAGTATTTT. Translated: CASSLIGSTDTQYF.

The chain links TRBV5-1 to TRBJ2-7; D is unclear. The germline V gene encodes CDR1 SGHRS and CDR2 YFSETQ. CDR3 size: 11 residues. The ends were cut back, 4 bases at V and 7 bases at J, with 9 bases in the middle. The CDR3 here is CASSLNTEQYF. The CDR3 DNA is TGCGCCAGCAGCCTCAACACGGAGCAGTACTTC.

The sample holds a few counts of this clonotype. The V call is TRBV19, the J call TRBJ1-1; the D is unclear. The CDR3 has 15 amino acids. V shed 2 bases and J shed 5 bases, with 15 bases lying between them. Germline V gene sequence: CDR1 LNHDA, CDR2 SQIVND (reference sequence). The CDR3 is CASSIMGWGATEAFF. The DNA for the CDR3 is TGTGCCAGTAGTATAATGGGCTGGGGAGCGACTGAAGCTTTCTTT.

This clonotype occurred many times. The DNA for the CDR3 is TGCGCCAGCAGCCAAGAATTTGACGGGAGTAACTACGAGCAGTACTTC. The encoded protein is CASSQEFDGSNYEQYF. The chain uses TRBV4-3 and TRBJ2-7; possibly TRBD2 for D (6 bases). From germline, CDR1 is LGHNA and CDR2 YSLEER. Trimming shortened V by 0 bases and J by 3 bases, and 15 bases separated the two germline ends. The CDR3 runs to 16 residues.

DNA of the CDR3: TGTGCCAGCAGCTTAGACCTAACAGGGTTCCATATGAACACTGAAGCTTTCTTT. It encodes CASSLDLTGFHMNTEAFF. J is TRBJ1-1 and V is TRBV7-9; D may be TRBD1 (6 bases). Trimming took off 1 base at V and 0 bases at J, with 18 bases between the two ends. Germline values: CDR1 SEHNR, CDR2 FQNEAQ (reference sequence). The CDR3 spans 18 residues.

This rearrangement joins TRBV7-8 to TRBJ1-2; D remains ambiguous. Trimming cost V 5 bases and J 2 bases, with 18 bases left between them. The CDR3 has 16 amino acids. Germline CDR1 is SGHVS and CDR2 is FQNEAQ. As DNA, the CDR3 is TGTGCCAGCAGCGTTAGTCACCGATCCCACAACTATGGCTACACCTTC. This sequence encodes CASSVSHRSHNYGYTF. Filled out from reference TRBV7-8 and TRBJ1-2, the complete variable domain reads GAGVSQSPRYKVAKRGQDVALRCDPISGHVSLFWYQQALGQGPEFLTYFQNEAQLDKSGLPSDRFFAERPEGSVSTLKIQRTQQEDSAVYLCASSVSHRSHNYGYTFGSGTRLTVV.

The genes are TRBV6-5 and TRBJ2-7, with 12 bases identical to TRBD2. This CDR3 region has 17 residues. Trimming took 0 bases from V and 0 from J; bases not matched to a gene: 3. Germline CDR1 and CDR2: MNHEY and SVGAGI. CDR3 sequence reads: CASSYSPSGRASYEQYF. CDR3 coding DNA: TGTGCCAGCAGTTACTCGCCTAGCGGGAGGGCCTCCTACGAGCAGTACTTC.

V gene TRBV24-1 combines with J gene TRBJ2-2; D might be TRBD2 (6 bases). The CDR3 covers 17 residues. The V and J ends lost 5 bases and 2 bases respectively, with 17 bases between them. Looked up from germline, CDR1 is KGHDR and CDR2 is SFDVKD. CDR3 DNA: TGTGCCACCAGTGGCGCTCCACCCGGGGGTAACACCGGGGAGCTGTTTTTT. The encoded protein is CATSGAPPGGNTGELFF.

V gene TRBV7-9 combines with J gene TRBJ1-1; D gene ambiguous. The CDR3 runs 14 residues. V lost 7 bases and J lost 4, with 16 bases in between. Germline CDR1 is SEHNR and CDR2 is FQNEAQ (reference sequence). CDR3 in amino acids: CASIANRSRTEAFF. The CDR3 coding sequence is TGTGCCAGCATCGCCAACCGGAGCCGCACTGAAGCTTTCTTT. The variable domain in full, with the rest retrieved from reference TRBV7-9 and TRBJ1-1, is DTGVSQNPRHKITKRGQNVTFRCDPISEHNRLYWYRQTLGQGPEFLTYFQNEAQLEKSRLLSDRFSAERPKGSFSTLEIQRTEQGDSAMYLCASIANRSRTEAFFGQGTRLTVV.

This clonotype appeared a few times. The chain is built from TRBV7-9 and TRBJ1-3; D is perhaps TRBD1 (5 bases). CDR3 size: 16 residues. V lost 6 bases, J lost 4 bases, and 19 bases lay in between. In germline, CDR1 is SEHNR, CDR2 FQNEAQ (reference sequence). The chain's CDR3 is CASRQEGYKVGNTIYF. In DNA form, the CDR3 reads TGTGCCAGCAGACAGGAGGGCTACAAGGTCGGAAACACCATATATTTT.